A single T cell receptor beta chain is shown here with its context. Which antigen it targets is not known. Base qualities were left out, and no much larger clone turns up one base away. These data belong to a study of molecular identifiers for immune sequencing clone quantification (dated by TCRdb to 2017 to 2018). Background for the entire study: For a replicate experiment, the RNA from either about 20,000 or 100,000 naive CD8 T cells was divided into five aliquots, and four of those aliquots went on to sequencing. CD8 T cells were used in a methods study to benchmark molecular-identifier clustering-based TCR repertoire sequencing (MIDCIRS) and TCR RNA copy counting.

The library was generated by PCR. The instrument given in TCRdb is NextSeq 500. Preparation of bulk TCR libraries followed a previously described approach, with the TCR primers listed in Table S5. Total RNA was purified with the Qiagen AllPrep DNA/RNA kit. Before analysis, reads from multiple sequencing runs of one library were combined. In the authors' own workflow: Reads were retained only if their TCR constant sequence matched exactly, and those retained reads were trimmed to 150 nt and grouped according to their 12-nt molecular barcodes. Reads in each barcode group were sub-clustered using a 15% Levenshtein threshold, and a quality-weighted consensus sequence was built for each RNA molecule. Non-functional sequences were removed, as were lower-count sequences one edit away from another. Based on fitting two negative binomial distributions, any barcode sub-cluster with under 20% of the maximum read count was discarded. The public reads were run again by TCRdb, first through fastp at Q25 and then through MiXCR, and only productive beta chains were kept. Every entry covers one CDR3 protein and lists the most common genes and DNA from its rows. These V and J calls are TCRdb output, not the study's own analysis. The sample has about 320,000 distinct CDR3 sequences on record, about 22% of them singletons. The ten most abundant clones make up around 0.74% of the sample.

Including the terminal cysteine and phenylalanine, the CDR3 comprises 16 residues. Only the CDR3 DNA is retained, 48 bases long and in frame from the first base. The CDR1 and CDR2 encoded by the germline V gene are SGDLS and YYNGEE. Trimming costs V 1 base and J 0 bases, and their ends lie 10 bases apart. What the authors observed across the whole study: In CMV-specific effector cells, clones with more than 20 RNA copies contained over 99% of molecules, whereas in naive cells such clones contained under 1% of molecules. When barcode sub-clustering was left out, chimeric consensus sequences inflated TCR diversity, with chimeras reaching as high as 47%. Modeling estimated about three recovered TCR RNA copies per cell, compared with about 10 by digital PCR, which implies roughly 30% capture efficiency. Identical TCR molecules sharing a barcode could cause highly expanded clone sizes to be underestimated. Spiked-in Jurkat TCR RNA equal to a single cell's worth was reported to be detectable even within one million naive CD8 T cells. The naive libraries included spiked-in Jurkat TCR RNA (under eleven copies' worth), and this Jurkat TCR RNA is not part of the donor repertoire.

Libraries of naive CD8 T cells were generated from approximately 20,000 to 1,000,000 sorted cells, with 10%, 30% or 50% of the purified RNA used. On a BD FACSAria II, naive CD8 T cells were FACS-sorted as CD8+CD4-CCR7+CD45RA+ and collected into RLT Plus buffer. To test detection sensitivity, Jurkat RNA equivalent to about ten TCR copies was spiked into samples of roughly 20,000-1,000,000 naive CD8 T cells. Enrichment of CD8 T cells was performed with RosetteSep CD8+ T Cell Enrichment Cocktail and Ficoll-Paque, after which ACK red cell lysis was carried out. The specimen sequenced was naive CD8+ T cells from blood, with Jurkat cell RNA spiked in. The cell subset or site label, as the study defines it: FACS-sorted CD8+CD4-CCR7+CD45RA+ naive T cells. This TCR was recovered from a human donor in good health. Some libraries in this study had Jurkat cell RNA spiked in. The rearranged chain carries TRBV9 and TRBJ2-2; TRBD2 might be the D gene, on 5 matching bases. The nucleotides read TGTGCCAGCAGCGTAACGGGGATGGCGAACACCGGGGAGCTGTTTTTT. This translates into CASSVTGMANTGELFF.